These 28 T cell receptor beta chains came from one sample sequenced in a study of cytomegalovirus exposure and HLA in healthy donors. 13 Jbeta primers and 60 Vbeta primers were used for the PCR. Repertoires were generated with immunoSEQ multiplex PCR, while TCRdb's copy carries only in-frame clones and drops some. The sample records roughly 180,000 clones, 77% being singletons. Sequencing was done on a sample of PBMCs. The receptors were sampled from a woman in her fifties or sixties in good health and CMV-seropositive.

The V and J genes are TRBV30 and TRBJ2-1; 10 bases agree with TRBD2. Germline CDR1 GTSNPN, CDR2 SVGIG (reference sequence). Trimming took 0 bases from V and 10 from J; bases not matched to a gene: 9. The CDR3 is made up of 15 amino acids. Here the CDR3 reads CAWSVMSGRAGEQFF. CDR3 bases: TGTGCCTGGAGTGTAATGAGCGGGAGGGCCGGCGAGCAGTTCTTC.

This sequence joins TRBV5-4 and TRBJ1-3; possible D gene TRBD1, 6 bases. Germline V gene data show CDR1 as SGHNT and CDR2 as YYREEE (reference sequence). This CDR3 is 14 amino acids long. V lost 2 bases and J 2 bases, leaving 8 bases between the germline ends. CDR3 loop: CASSLQGPGNTIYF. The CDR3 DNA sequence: TGTGCCAGCAGCTTACAGGGCCCTGGAAACACCATATATTTT.

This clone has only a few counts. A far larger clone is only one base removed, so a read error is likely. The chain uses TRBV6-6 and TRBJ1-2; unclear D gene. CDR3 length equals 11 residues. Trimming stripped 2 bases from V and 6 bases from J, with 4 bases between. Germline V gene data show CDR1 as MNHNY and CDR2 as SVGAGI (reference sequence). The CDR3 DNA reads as TGTGCCAGCAGTTACCCTGATGGCTACACCTTC. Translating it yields CASSYPDGYTF.

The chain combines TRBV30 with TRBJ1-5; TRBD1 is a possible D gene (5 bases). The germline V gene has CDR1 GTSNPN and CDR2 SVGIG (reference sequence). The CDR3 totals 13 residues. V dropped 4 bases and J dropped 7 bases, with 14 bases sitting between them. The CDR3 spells CAWTSGIGQPQHF. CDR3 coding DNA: TGTGCCTGGACCTCAGGGATTGGGCAGCCCCAGCATTTT.

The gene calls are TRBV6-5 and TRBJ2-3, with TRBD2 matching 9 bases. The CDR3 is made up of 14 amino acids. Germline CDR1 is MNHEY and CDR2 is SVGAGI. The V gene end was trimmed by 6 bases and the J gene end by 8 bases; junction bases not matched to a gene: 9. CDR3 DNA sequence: TGTGCCAGCAGGCGGGGCGGGGGGGAGGGTACGCAGTATTTT. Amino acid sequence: CASRRGGGEGTQYF.

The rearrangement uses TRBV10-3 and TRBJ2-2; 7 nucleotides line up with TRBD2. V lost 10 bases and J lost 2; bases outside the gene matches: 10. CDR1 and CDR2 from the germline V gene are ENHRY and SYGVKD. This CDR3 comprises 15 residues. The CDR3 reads CATRWPGGNTGELFF. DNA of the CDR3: TGTGCCACGAGGTGGCCGGGAGGTAACACCGGGGAGCTGTTTTTT.

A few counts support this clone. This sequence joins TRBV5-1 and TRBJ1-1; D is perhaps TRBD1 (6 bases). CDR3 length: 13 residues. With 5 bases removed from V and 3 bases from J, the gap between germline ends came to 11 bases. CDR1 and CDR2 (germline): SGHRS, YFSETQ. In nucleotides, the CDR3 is TGCGCCAGCAGGTACAGGGCGGACACTGAAGCTTTCTTT. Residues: CASRYRADTEAFF.

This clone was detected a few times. CDR3 protein: CASSLAFAGGVENYGYTF. The CDR3 DNA reads TGTGCCAGCAGCTTGGCCTTCGCGGGGGGCGTTGAGAACTATGGCTACACCTTC. The J gene is TRBJ1-2, the V gene TRBV5-5; D possibly corresponds to TRBD1 (6 bases). Trimming pared 0 bases from V and 2 bases from J, leaving 20 bases between. The CDR3 contains 18 residues. Germline assignment: CDR1 SGHKS and CDR2 YYEKEE (reference sequence).

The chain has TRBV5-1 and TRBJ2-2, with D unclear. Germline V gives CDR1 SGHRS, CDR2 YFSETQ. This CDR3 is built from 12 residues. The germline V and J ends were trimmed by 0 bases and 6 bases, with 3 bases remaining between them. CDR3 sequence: CASSLASGELFF. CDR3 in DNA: TGCGCCAGCAGCTTGGCCTCCGGGGAGCTGTTTTTT.

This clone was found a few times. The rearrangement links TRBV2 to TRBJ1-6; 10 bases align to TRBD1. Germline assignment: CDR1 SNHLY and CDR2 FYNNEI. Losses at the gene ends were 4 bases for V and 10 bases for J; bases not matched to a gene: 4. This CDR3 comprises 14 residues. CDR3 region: CASSGQGAGSPLHF. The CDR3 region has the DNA TGTGCCAGCAGTGGACAGGGGGCAGGATCACCCCTCCACTTT.

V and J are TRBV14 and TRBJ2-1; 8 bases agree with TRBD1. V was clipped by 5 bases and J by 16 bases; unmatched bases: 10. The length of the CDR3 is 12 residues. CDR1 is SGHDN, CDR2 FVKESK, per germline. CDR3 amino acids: CASSRDRSRPFF. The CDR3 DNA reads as TGTGCCAGCAGCAGGGACAGGTCCCGCCCTTTCTTC.

In DNA, the CDR3 is TGTGCCAGCAGTACGGGGGTTAGCAATCAGCCCCAGCATTTT. Translation gives CASSTGVSNQPQHF. The J gene is TRBJ1-5, the V gene TRBV6-6; D is perhaps TRBD1 (5 bases). The V gene's germline CDR1 is MNHNY and CDR2 SVGAGI (reference sequence). The CDR3 runs to 14 residues. Between the trimmed V and J ends, which lost 5 bases and 0 bases, there was a span of 8 bases.

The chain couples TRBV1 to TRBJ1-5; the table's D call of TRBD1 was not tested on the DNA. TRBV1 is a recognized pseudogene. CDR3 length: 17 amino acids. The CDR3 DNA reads TGCACCAGCAGCCAAGGAACCGGGACAGGGTGTTTTCAGCCCCAGCATTTT. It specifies CTSSQGTGTGCFQPQHF.

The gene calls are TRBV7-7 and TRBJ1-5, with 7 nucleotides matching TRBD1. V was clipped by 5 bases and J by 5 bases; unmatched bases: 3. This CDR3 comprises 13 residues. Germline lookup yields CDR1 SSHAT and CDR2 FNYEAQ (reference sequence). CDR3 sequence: CASSPDRDQPQHF. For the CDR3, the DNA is TGTGCCAGCAGCCCTGACAGGGATCAGCCCCAGCATTTT.

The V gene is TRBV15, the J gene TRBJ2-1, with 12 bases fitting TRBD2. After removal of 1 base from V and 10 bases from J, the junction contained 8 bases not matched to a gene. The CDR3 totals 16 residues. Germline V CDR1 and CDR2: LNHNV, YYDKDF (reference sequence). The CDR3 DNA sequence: TGTGCCACCAGCAGAGTGTGGACTAGCGGGAATTCGGAGCAGTTCTTC. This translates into CATSRVWTSGNSEQFF.

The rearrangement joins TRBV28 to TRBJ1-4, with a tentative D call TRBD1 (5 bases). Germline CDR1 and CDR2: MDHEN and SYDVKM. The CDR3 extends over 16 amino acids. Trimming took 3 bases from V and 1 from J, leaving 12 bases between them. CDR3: CASSLAGGGTNEKLFF. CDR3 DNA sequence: TGTGCCAGCAGTTTGGCGGGGGGGGGAACTAATGAAAAACTGTTTTTT.

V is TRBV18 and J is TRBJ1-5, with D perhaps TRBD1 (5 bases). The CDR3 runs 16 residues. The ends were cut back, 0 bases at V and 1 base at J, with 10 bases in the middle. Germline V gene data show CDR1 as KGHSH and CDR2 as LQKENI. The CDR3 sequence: CASSPPSGRSNQPQHF. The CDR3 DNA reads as TGTGCCAGCTCACCACCTTCAGGGAGGAGCAATCAGCCCCAGCATTTT.

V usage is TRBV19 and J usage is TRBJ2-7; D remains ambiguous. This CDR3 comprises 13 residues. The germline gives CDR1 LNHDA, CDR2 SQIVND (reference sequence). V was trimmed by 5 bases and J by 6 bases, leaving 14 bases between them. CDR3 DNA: TGTGCCAGTAGTCCTCGGGTTGAGCTCGAGCAGTACTTC. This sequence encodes CASSPRVELEQYF.

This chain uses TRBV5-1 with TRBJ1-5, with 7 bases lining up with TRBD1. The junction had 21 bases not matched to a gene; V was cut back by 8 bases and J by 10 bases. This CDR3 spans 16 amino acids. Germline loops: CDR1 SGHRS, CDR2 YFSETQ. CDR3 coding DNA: TGCGCCAGAGGAGGGCCTAGCAGGGGGAGTTATAGACCCCAGCATTTT. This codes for CARGGPSRGSYRPQHF. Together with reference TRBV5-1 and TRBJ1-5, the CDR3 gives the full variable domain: KAGVTQTPRYLIKTRGQQVTLSCSPISGHRSVSWYQQTPGQGLQFLFEYFSETQRNKGNFPGRFSGRQFSNSRSEMNVSTLELGDSALYLCARGGPSRGSYRPQHFGDGTRLSIL.

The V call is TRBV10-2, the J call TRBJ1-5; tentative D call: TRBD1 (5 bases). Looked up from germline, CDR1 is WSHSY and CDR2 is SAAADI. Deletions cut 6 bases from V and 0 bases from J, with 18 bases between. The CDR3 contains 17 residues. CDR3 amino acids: CASRKGPDYYSNQPQHF. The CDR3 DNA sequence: TGCGCCAGCAGGAAGGGACCGGACTATTATAGCAATCAGCCCCAGCATTTT.

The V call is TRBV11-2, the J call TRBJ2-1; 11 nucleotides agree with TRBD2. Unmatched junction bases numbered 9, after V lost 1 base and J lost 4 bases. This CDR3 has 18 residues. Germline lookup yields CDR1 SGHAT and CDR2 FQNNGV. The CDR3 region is CASSLVSTSGSLYNEQFF. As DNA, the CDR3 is TGTGCCAGCAGCTTAGTGTCCACTAGCGGGAGCCTATACAATGAGCAGTTCTTC.

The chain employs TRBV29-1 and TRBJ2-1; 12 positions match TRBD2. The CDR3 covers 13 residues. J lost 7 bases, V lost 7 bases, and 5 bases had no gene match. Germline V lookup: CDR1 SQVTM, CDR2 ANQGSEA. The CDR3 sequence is CSGGLAGLNEQFF. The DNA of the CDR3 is TGCAGCGGTGGACTAGCGGGATTGAATGAGCAGTTCTTC.

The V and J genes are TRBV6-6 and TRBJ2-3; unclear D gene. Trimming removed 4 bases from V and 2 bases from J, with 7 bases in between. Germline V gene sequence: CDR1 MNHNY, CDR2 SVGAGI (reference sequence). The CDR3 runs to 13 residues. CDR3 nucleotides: TGTGCCAGCAGTTCCTTACACACAGATACGCAGTATTTT. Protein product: CASSSLHTDTQYF.

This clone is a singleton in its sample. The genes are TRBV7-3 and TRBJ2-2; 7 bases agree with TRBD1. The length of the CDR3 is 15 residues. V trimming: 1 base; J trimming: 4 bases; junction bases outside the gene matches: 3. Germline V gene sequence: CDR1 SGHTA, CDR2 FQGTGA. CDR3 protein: CASSLIRTGTGELFF. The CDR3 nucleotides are TGTGCCAGCAGCTTAATTCGGACAGGCACCGGGGAGCTGTTTTTT.

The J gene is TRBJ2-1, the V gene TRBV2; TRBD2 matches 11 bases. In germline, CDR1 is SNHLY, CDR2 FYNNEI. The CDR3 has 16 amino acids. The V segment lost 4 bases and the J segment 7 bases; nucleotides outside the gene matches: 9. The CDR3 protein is CASSGPTSGSLNEQFF. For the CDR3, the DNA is TGTGCCAGCAGTGGGCCTACTAGCGGGAGTTTGAATGAGCAGTTCTTC.

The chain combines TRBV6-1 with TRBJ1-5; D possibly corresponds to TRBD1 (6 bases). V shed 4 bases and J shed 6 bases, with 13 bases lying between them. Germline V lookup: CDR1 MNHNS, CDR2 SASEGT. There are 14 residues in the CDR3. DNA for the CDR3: TGTGCCAGCAGTGGTGGAGCAGGGGTTCAGCCCCAGCATTTT. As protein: CASSGGAGVQPQHF.

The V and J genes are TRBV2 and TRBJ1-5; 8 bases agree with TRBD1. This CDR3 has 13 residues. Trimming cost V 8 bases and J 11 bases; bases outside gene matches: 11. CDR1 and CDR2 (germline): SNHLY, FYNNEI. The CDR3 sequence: CASEGQEFSTQHF. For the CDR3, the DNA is TGTGCCAGCGAGGGACAGGAGTTCTCGACCCAGCATTTT.

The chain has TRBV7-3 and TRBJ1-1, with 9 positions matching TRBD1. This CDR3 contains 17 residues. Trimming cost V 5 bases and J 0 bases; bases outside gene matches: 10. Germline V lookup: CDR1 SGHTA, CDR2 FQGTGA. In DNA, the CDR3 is TGTGCCAGCAGCCGAGGACAGGGGAGGGGGATGAACACTGAAGCTTTCTTT. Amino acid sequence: CASSRGQGRGMNTEAFF.